These 3 T cell receptor beta chains originate from one sample sequenced in a study of T cell responses to AZD1222 COVID-19 vaccine. Libraries were prepared by immunoSEQ multiplex PCR; TCRdb keeps only in-frame clonotypes and omits some of them. This table holds 120,000 or so clones, roughly 87% found once. The sequencing used peripheral blood, collected on day 0 of AZD1222 vaccination. The receptor source for this set is an adult in good health.

The chain employs TRBV7-9 and TRBJ1-1; a weak D match, TRBD1 (6 bases). V was clipped by 6 bases and J by 6 bases, with 11 bases between them. The CDR3 has 12 residues. Germline V lookup: CDR1 SEHNR, CDR2 FQNEAQ (reference sequence). CDR3: CASRAGAAEAFF. In DNA, the CDR3 is TGTGCCAGCAGGGCGGGGGCCGCTGAAGCTTTCTTT.

J is TRBJ2-3 and V is TRBV29-1, with a weak D call TRBD2 (5 bases). The CDR3 covers 14 residues. CDR1 is SQVTM and CDR2 is ANQGSEA in the germline V gene. V lost 3 bases and J 6 bases, leaving 16 bases between the germline ends. The CDR3 bases are TGCAGCGTTGACGAGGGAAAGGGTTGGGATACGCAGTATTTT. Protein sequence: CSVDEGKGWDTQYF.

The chain joins TRBV14 to TRBJ2-1; D is unclear. Germline loops: CDR1 SGHDN, CDR2 FVKESK. Trimming took 0 bases from V and 0 from J, leaving 9 bases between them. This CDR3 has 16 amino acids. The DNA of the CDR3 is TGTGCCAGCAGCCAAGATGGCCTTCGCTCCTACAATGAGCAGTTCTTC. This sequence encodes CASSQDGLRSYNEQFF.